Following are 7 T cell receptor beta chains from one sample sequenced in a study of graft-versus-host responses after intestinal transplantation. For these TCRs, the target antigens are not known. Assay used: immunoSEQ multiplex PCR; TCRdb lists only in-frame clones, some missing. The profile covers about 64,000 clones, with approximately 90% appearing a single time and about 1.7% taken by the ten largest. The sample was unstimulated CD8+ T cells sorted from spleen or lymph node cells, taken before transplant. The receptor set was obtained from a human donor who was the organ donor for an intestinal transplant.

V and J are TRBV28 and TRBJ2-6, with TRBD1 matching 10 bases. Germline-derived CDR1 and CDR2 are MDHEN and SYDVKM. This CDR3 is built from 18 residues. Germline trimming cut 7 bases from V and 4 bases from J; bases unmatched to any gene: 13. The CDR3 bases are TGTGCCAGCACCCGACAGGGGGCTCTTATCGGGGGGGCCAACGTCCTGACTTTC. This encodes CASTRQGALIGGANVLTF.

The rearrangement joins TRBV11-1 to TRBJ2-7; 8 bases map to TRBD1. Germline V lookup: CDR1 SGHAT, CDR2 FQDESV (reference sequence). Germline trimming cut 3 bases from V and 3 bases from J; bases unmatched to any gene: 1. The CDR3 is made up of 13 amino acids. The CDR3 sequence is CASSLGQVYEQYF. CDR3 DNA sequence: TGTGCCAGCAGCTTGGGACAGGTCTACGAGCAGTACTTC.

The genes are TRBV2 and TRBJ2-1, with a possible D match to TRBD2 (6 bases). This CDR3 is built from 13 residues. V lost 8 bases and J lost 2, with 10 bases in between. The germline V gene encodes CDR1 SNHLY and CDR2 FYNNEI. DNA of the CDR3: TGTGCCAGCGGCGGGGATACCTACAATGAGCAGTTCTTC. Translated, it gives CASGGDTYNEQFF.

The rearrangement links TRBV4-3 to TRBJ2-7, with D perhaps matching TRBD2 (5 bases). The CDR3 is 15 residues long. V was shortened by 4 bases and J by 1 base, with 14 bases between the two germline ends. CDR1 and CDR2 (germline): LGHNA, YSLEER. The CDR3 here is CASSRESGSSYEQYF. CDR3 DNA: TGCGCCAGCAGCCGAGAGAGCGGTTCATCCTACGAGCAGTACTTC.

The chain has TRBV28 and TRBJ2-3; TRBD2 agrees at 8 bases. Germline trimming cut 4 bases from V and 3 bases from J; bases unmatched to any gene: 6. The CDR3 has 15 amino acids. Germline CDR1 MDHEN, CDR2 SYDVKM. The CDR3 reads CASSWSGSGTDTQYF. DNA of the CDR3: TGTGCCAGCAGTTGGAGCGGGAGTGGGACAGATACGCAGTATTTT.

The chain joins TRBV6-5 to TRBJ2-1; D perhaps matches TRBD2 (5 bases). V lost 8 bases and J lost 7, with 12 bases in between. CDR1 MNHEY and CDR2 SVGAGI come from the germline V gene. The CDR3 totals 12 residues. The CDR3 loop is CASGELVNEQFF. DNA of the CDR3: TGTGCCAGCGGAGAACTAGTAAATGAGCAGTTCTTC.

V and J are TRBV7-3 and TRBJ2-1, with TRBD2 identical over 11 bases. Trimming at V came to 1 base and at J to 7 bases, leaving 3 bases not matched to a gene. CDR3 size: 15 residues. Germline lookup yields CDR1 SGHTA and CDR2 FQGTGA. The CDR3 is CASSLIAGGNNEQFF. CDR3 nucleotide sequence: TGTGCCAGCAGCTTAATAGCGGGAGGGAATAATGAGCAGTTCTTC.